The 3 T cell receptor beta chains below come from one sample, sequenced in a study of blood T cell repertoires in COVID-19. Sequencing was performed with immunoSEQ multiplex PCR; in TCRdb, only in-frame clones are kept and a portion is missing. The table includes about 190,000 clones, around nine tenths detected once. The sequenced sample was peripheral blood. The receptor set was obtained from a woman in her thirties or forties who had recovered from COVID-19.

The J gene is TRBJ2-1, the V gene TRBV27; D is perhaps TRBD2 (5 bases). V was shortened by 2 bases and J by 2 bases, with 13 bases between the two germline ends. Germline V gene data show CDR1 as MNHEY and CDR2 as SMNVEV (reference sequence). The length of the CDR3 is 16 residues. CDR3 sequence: CASSLLEGQTYNEQFF. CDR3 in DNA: TGTGCCAGCAGTTTACTCGAGGGCCAGACCTACAATGAGCAGTTCTTC.

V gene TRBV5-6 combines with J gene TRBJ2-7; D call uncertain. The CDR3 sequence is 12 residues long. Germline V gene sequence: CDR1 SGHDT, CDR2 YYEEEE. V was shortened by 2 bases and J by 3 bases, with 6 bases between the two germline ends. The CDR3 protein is CASSFASYEQYF. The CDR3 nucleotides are TGTGCCAGCAGCTTTGCTAGCTACGAGCAGTACTTC.

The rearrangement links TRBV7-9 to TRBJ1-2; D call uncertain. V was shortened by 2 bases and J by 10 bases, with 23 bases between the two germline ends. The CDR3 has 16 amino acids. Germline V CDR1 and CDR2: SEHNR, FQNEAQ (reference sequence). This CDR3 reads CASSLSLGVSLGDYTF. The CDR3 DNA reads TGTGCCAGCAGCTTAAGTCTCGGGGTCTCCCTCGGGGACTACACCTTC.